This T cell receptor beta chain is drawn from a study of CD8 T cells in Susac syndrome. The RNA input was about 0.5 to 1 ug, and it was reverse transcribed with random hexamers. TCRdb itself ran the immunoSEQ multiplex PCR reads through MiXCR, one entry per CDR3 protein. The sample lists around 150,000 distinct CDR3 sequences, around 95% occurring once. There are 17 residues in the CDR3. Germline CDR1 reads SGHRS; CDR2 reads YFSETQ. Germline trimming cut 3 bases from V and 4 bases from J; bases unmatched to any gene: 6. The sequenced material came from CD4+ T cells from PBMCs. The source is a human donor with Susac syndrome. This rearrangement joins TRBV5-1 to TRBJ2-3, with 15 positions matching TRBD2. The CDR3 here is CASSSGTSGRSPDTQYF. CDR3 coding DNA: TGCGCCAGCAGCTCTGGGACTAGCGGGAGGAGCCCAGATACGCAGTATTTT. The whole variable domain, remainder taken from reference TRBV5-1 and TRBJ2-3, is KAGVTQTPRYLIKTRGQQVTLSCSPISGHRSVSWYQQTPGQGLQFLFEYFSETQRNKGNFPGRFSGRQFSNSRSEMNVSTLELGDSALYLCASSSGTSGRSPDTQYFGPGTRLTVL.